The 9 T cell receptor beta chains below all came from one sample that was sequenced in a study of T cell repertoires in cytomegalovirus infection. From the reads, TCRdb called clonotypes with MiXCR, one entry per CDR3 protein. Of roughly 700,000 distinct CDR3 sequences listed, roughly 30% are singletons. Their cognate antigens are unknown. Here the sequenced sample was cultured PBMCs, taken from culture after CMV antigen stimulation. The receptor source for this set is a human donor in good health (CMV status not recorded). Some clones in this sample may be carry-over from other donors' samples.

The CDR3, as DNA: TGCGCCAGCAGCCAAGATCCCCCCCTCGTACTAGCCAAAAACATTCAGTACTTC. It codes for CASSQDPPLVLAKNIQYF. The gene calls are TRBV4-1 and TRBJ2-4; D not certain. Trimming took off 0 bases at V and 0 bases at J, with 15 bases between the two ends. The CDR3 spans 18 residues. Germline V gene data show CDR1 as MGHRA and CDR2 as YSYEKL.

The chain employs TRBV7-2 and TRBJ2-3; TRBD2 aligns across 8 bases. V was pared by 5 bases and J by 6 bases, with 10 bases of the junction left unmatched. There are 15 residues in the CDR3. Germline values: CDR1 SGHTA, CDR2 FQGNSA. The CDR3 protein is CASSQGRTSSDTQYF. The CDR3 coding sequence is TGTGCCAGCAGCCAGGGTCGGACTAGCTCTGATACGCAGTATTTT.

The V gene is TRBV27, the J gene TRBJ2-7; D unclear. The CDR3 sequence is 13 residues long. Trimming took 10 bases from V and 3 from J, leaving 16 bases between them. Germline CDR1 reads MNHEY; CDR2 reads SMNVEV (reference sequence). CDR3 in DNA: TGTGCCACTCGGGCCCAATCCGGCTACGAGCAGTACTTC. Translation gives CATRAQSGYEQYF.

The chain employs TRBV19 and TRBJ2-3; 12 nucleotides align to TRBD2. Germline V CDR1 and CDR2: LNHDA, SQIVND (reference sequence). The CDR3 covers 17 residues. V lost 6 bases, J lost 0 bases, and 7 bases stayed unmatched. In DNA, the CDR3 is TGTGCCAGTAGCCCGGGACTAGCGGGCTGGAGCACAGATACGCAGTATTTT. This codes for CASSPGLAGWSTDTQYF.

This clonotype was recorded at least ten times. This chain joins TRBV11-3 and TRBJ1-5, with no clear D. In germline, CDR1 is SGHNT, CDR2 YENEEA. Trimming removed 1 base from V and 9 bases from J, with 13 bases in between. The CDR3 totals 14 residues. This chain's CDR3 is CASSLGINVLPQHF. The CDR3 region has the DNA TGTGCCAGCAGCTTAGGTATTAATGTACTGCCCCAGCATTTT.

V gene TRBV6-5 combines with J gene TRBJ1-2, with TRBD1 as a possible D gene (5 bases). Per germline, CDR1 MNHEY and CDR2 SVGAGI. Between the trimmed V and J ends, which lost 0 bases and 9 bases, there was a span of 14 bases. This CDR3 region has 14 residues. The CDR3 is CASSYSRALGRYTF. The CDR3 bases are TGTGCCAGCAGTTACTCGAGAGCCCTGGGACGCTACACCTTC.

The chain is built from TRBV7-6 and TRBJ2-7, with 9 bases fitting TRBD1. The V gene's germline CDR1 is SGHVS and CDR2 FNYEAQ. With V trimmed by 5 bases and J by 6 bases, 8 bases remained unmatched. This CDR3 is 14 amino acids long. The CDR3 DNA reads TGTGCCAGCAGCACCTGGGACAGGGATTCCGAGCAGTACTTC. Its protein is CASSTWDRDSEQYF.

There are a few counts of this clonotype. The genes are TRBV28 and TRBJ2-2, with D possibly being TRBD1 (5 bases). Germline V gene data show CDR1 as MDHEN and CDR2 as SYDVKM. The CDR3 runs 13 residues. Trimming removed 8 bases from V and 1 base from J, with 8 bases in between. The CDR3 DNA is TGTGCCAGCCAAAGGGGGAACACCGGGGAGCTGTTTTTT. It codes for CASQRGNTGELFF.

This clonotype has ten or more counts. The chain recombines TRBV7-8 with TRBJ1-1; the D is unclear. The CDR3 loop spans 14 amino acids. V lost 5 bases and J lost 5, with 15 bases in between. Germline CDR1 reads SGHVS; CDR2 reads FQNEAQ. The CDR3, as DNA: TGTGCCAGCAGCCCACGGCCCGGAGGGACTGAAGCTTTCTTT. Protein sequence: CASSPRPGGTEAFF.